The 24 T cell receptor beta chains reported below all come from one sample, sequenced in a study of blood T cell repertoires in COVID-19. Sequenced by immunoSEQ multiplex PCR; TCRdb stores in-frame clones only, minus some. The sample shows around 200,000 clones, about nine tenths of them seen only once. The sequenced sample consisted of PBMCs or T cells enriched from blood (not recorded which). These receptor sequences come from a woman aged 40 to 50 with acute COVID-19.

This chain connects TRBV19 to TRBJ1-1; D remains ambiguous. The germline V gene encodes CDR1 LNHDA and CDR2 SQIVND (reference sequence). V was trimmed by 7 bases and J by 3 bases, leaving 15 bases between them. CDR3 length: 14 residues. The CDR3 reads CASTPAGGHTEAFF. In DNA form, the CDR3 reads TGTGCCAGTACCCCAGCTGGCGGGCACACTGAAGCTTTCTTT.

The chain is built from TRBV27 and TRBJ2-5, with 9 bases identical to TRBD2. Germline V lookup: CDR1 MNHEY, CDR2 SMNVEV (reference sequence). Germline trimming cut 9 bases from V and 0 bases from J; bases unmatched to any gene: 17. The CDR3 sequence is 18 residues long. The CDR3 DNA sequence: TGTGCCAGTAAGCCTATAGCGGGGGCCTCCTACTACCAAGAGACCCAGTACTTC. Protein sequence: CASKPIAGASYYQETQYF.

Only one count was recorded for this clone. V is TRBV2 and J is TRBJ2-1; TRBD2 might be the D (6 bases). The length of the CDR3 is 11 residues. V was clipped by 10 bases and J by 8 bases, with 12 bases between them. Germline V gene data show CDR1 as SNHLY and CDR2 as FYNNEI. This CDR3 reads CAKMWRDEQFF. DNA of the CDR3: TGTGCCAAGATGTGGAGGGATGAGCAGTTCTTC.

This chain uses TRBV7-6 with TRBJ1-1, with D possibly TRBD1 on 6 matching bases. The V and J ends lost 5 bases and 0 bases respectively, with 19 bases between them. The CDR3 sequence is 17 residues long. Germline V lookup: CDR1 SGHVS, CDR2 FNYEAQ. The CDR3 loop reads CASSQLGTISMNTEAFF. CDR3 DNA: TGTGCCAGCAGCCAGCTAGGGACAATTTCTATGAACACTGAAGCTTTCTTT. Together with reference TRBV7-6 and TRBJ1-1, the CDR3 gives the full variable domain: GAGVSQSPRYKVTKRGQDVALRCDPISGHVSLYWYRQALGQGPEFLTYFNYEAQQDKSGLPNDRFSAERPEGSISTLTIQRTEQRDSAMYRCASSQLGTISMNTEAFFGQGTRLTVV.

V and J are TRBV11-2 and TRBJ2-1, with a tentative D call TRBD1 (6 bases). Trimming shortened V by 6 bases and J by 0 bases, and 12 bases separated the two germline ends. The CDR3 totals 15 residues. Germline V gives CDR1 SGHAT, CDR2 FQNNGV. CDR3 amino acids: CASSSGGGSYNEQFF. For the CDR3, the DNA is TGTGCCAGCAGTTCTGGGGGCGGCTCCTACAATGAGCAGTTCTTC.

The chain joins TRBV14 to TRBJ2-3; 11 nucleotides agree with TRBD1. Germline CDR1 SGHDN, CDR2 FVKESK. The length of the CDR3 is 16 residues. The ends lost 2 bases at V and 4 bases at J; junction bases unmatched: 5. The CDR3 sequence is CASSQWDRGYADTQYF. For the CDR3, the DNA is TGTGCCAGCAGCCAATGGGACAGGGGGTATGCAGATACGCAGTATTTT.

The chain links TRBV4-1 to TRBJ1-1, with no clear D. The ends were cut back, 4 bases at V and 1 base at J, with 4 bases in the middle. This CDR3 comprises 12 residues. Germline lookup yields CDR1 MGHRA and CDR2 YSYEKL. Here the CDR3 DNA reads TGCGCCAGCAGCCCGGGGAACACTGAAGCTTTCTTT. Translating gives CASSPGNTEAFF.

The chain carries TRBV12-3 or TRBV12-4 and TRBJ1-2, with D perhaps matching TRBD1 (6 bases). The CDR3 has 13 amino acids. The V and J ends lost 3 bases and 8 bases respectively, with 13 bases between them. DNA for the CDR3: TGTGCCAGCAGTTTCGGGGGGCGGCAAGGCTACACCTTC. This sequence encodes CASSFGGRQGYTF.

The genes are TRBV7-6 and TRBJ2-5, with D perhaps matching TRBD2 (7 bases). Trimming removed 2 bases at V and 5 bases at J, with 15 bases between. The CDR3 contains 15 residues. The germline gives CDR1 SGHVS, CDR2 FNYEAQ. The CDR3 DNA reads TGTGCCAGCAGCTTATCGAGGGGGGGCCGTGAGACCCAGTACTTC. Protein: CASSLSRGGRETQYF.

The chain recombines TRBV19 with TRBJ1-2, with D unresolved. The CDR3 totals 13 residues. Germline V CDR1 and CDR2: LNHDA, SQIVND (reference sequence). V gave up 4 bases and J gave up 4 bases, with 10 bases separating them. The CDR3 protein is CASSRGSTYGYTF. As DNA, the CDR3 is TGTGCCAGTAGTAGAGGGTCGACCTATGGCTACACCTTC.

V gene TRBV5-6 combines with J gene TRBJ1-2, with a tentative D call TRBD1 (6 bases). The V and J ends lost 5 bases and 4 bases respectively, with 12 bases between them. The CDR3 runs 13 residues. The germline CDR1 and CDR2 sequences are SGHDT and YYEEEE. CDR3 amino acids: CASSNRAFYGYTF. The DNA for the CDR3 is TGTGCCAGCAGTAACAGGGCCTTCTATGGCTACACCTTC.

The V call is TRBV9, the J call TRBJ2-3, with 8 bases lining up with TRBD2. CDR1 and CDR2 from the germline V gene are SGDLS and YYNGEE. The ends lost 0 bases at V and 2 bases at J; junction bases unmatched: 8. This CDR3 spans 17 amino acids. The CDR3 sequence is CASSVAGKRGPTDTQYF. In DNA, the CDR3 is TGTGCCAGCAGCGTAGCGGGTAAGCGGGGGCCCACAGATACGCAGTATTTT.

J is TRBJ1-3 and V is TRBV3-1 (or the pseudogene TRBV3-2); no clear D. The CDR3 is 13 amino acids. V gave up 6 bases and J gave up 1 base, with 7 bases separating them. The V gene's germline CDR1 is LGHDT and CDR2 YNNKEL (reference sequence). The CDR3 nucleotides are TGTGCCAGCAGACCGGGGTCTGGAAACACCATATATTTT. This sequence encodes CASRPGSGNTIYF.

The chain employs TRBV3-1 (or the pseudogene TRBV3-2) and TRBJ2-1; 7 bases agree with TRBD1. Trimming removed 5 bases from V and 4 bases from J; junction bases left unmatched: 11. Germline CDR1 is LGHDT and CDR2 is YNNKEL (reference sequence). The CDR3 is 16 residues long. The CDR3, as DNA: TGTGCCAGCAGCAAGAACCGGGACAGAGGATACAATGAGCAGTTCTTC. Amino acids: CASSKNRDRGYNEQFF.

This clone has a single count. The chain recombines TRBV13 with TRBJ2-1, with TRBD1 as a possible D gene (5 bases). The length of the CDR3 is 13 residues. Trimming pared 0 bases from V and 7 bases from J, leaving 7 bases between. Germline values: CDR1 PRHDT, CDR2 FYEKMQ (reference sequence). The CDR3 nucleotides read TGTGCCAGCAGCTTAGGCCCAGGGAATGAGCAGTTCTTC. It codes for CASSLGPGNEQFF.

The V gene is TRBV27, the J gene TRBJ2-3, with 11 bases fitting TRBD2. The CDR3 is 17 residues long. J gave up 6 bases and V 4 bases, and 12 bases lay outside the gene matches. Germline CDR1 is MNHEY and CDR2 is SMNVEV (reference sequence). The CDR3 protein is CASSSPKTSGGLDTQYF. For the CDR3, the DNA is TGTGCCAGCAGTTCCCCCAAAACTAGCGGGGGATTGGATACGCAGTATTTT.

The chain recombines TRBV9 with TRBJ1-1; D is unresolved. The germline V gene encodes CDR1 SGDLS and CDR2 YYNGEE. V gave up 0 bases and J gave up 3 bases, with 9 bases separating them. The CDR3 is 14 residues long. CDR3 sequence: CASSVDRVDTEAFF. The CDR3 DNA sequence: TGTGCCAGCAGCGTAGATCGAGTTGACACTGAAGCTTTCTTT.

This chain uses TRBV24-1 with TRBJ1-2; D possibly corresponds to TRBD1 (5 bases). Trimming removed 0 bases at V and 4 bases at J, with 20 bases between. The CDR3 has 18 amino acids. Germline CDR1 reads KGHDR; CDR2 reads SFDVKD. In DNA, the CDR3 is TGTGCCACCAGTGATTTGGGGCAGGGCACGGCATATCTCTATGGCTACACCTTC. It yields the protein CATSDLGQGTAYLYGYTF.

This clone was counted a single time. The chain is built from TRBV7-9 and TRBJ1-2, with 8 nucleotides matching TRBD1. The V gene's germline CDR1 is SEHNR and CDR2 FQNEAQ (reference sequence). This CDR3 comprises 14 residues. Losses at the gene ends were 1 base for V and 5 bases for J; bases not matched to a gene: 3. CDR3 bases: TGTGCCAGCAGCTTAGGGACAGGGATGTATGGCTACACCTTC. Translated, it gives CASSLGTGMYGYTF.

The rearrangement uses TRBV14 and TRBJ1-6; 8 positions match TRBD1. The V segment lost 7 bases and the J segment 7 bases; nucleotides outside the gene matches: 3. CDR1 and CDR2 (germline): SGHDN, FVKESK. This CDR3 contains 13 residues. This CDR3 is CASNTGGNSPLHF. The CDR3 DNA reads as TGTGCCAGCAATACAGGGGGAAATTCACCCCTCCACTTT. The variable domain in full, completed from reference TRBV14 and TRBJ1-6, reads EAGVTQFPSHSVIEKGQTVTLRCDPISGHDNLYWYRRVMGKEIKFLLHFVKESKQDESGMPNNRFLAERTGGTYSTLKVQPAELEDSGVYFCASNTGGNSPLHFGNGTRLTVT.

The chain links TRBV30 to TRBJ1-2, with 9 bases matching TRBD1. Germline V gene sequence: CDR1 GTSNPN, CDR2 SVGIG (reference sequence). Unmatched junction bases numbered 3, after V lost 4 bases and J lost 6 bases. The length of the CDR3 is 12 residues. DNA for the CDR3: TGTGCCTGGACCGGGACAGGGAATGGCTACACCTTC. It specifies CAWTGTGNGYTF.

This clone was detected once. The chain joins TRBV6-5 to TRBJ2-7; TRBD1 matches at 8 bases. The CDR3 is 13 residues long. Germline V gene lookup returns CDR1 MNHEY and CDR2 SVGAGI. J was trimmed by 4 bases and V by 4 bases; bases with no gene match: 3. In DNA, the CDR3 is TGTGCCAGCAGTTTGACAGGGGAATACGAGCAGTACTTC. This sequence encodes CASSLTGEYEQYF.

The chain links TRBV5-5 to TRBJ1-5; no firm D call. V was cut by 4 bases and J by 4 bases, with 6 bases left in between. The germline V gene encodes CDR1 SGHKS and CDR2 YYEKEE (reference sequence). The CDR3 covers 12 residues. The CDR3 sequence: CASSGLNQPQHF. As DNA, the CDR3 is TGTGCCAGCAGCGGGCTTAATCAGCCCCAGCATTTT.

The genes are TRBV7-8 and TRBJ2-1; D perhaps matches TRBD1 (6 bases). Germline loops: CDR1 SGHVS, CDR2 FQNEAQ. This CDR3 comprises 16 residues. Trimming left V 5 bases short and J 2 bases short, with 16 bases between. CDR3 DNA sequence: TGTGCCAGCAGCGTCTTCCGGGACACGGCCTACAATGAGCAGTTCTTC. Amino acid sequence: CASSVFRDTAYNEQFF.